This paragraph reports one TCR beta chain. Its target is not known. Measured with immunoSEQ multiplex PCR; TCRdb has only the in-frame clones, and not every one. The table includes about 94,000 clones, nearly 90% detected once. This record comes from a study of T cell responses to AZD1222 COVID-19 vaccine. Findings and limits, study-wide: Targets within unmutated variant regions were reportedly found for nearly half of spike-specific TCRs. Regions 160-218 and 743-854 dominated among vaccine-associated CD4 TCRs spanning spike. Donors in the cohort were predominantly white British and more often female, and clonal diversity was possibly underestimated.

CDR1 is MGHDK, CDR2 SYGVNS, per germline. Trimming stripped 6 bases from V and 5 bases from J, with 26 bases between. The CDR3 is 18 amino acids. The clonotype was recovered from an adult in good health. The sample was peripheral blood, taken on day 0 of AZD1222 vaccination. The chain employs TRBV25-1 and TRBJ2-1; D remains unclear. The CDR3 DNA reads TGTGCCAGCAGCTTCCCCTTGAGGCGCGAGTCTGGGCACAATGAGCAGTTCTTC. This translates into CASSFPLRRESGHNEQFF.